This T cell receptor (beta chain) comes out of a study of cytomegalovirus exposure and HLA in healthy donors. For the study at large: Genotyping of roughly 400 donors showed that approximately 83% belonged to the Caucasian-associated ancestry cluster.

Germline loops: CDR1 SEHNR, CDR2 FQNEAQ (reference sequence). The CDR3 is 13 amino acids. V was clipped by 4 bases and J by 5 bases, with 12 bases between them. This clone was observed a few times. As yet, its antigen is unknown. This PCR relied on a set of 60 Vbeta primers and 13 Jbeta primers. TCRdb's table, derived via immunoSEQ multiplex PCR, lists solely in-frame clones and lacks some. The sample has 160,000 or so clones, about 78% seen once. General observations from the study: Being productive about 87% or about 30% of the time was typical of most TCR beta V segments in an earlier analysis.

Sequenced sample: PBMCs. The chain employs TRBV7-9 and TRBJ2-7; a weak D match, TRBD2 (6 bases). This sequence originates from a man aged 55 to 69 in good health and CMV-seronegative. In nucleotides, the CDR3 is TGTGCCAGCAGCTCGGGACTCCGCGACGAGCAGTACTTC. Encoded protein: CASSSGLRDEQYF.